This TCR beta chain was found in a study of blood T cell repertoires in COVID-19. Background on the study: The samples span acute and convalescent COVID-19 from the United States, Italy and Spain. T cells, B-cell-depleted T cells, or PBMCs supplied cDNA or gDNA.

A Seattle source enrolled patients during active infection and followed them longitudinally. In the source study's methods: Amplifying reference gene primers gave estimates of nucleated cell counts. Clones were read by immunoSEQ multiplex PCR, and TCRdb kept only the in-frame ones, dropping some. The DNA gave D and trimming, while V, J and clone size come from that table. The sample records approximately 300,000 clones, about 86% being singletons. There are 14 residues in the CDR3. CDR1 and CDR2 (germline): SGDLS, YYNGEE. Trimming took 8 bases from V and 7 from J; bases not matched to a gene: 7. Sequenced sample: peripheral blood. This sequence originates from a person between 65 and 79 years old with COVID-19, enrolled during active disease. The V call is TRBV9, the J call TRBJ1-5; TRBD1 matches at 12 bases. In DNA form, the CDR3 reads TGTGCCAGTGGGACAGGGGGCTTGGGACAGCCCCAGCATTTT. Its protein product is CASGTGGLGQPQHF.